This section outlines one TCR beta chain sequence together with its context. This record belongs to a study of regulatory T cells in long-lasting Graves disease. Across the whole study: To qualify as persistent, Graves' disease required over 5 years of antithyroid drugs with positive TSH receptor antibodies.

This CDR3 is built from 16 residues. Germline V gene lookup returns CDR1 MNHNS and CDR2 SASEGT. V was clipped by 6 bases and J by 7 bases; unmatched bases: 9. Arm-PCR with iRepertoire HTBI primers amplified the CDR3 regions for these TCR beta libraries. Authors' analysis steps: Across samples, 50 to 75 TRBV and more than twelve TRBJ segments were found. One entry per CDR3 protein results from TCRdb running MiXCR on the multiplex PCR reads. For this entry, the V and J calls and clone size follow TCRdb and not the study's own pipeline. There are a few hundred thousand distinct CDR3 sequences in the sample; around 23% occur only once, and approximately 30% lies in the top ten. Indicated time point: persistent/refractory GD, antithyroid drugs over 5 years with positive TRAb. Following extraction of RNA from PBMCs, that RNA was used to make the TCR library. Clinicians diagnosed Graves' disease using American Thyroid Association guidelines.

This specimen consisted of peripheral blood mononuclear cells (PBMCs), obtained when the disease was refractory, from a patient treated with antithyroid drugs. This chain joins TRBV6-1 and TRBJ2-7; 16 bases are a match to TRBD2. This TCR was recovered from a woman aged 40-49 years with Graves disease. CDR3 sequence reads: CASRHGTSGRGTEQYF. In DNA form, the CDR3 reads TGTGCCAGCAGACACGGGACTAGCGGGAGGGGAACTGAGCAGTACTTC.